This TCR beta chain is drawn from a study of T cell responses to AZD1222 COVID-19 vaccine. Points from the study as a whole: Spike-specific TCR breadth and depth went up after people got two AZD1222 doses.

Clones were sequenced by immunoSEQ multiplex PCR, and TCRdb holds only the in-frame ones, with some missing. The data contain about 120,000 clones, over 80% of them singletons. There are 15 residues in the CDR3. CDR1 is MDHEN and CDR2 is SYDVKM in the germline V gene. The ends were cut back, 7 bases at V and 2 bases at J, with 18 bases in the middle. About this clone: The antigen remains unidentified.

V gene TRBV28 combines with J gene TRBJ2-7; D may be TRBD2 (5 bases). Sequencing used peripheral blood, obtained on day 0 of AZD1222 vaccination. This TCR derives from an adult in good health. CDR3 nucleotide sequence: TGTGCCAGCACCTCAGGAGGCAATGGTCCCTACGAGCAGTACTTC. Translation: CASTSGGNGPYEQYF.